Presented here are 28 T cell receptor beta chains from one specimen sequenced in a study of cytotoxic CD8 clonotypes in ibrutinib-treated CLL. Data came from immunoSEQ multiplex PCR; TCRdb stores just in-frame clones and leaves some out. The table records over 250,000 clones, about 72% of them present only once. The source material was PBMCs, sampled at disease progression, from a patient treated with ibrutinib. The source is a human donor with chronic lymphocytic leukemia.

The rearrangement uses TRBV11-2 and TRBJ2-7, with D perhaps given as TRBD1 or TRBD2 (5 bases each). V was shortened by 7 bases and J by 5 bases, with 15 bases between the two germline ends. CDR3 length equals 13 residues. Per germline, CDR1 SGHAT and CDR2 FQNNGV. The CDR3 nucleotides read TGTGCCAGCAACTCCTTCCAGGGAGACGAGCAGTACTTC. It specifies CASNSFQGDEQYF.

The chain joins TRBV7-3 to TRBJ2-1; a weak D match, TRBD1 (7 bases). Trimming shortened V by 5 bases and J by 0 bases, and 17 bases separated the two germline ends. This CDR3 contains 17 residues. Germline V gene sequence: CDR1 SGHTA, CDR2 FQGTGA. The CDR3 loop is CASSKTGQTSSYNEQFF. In nucleotides, the CDR3 is TGTGCCAGCAGCAAAACGGGACAGACTAGCTCCTACAATGAGCAGTTCTTC.

There are a few counts of this clone. The chain has TRBV29-1 and TRBJ2-7; TRBD1 aligns across 7 bases. CDR1 is SQVTM and CDR2 is ANQGSEA in the germline V gene. CDR3 length equals 12 residues. Trimming removed 2 bases from V and 3 bases from J; junction bases left unmatched: 1. CDR3 sequence: CSVESGGYEQYF. DNA of the CDR3: TGCAGCGTTGAATCAGGGGGCTACGAGCAGTACTTC.

The chain combines TRBV29-1 with TRBJ2-1; 8 bases align to TRBD2. V was pared by 7 bases and J by 6 bases, with 11 bases of the junction left unmatched. Germline V CDR1 and CDR2: SQVTM, ANQGSEA. CDR3 size: 14 residues. CDR3 region: CSGGLAGLSNEQFF. The CDR3 coding sequence is TGCAGCGGGGGATTAGCGGGACTTTCCAATGAGCAGTTCTTC.

CDR3 DNA: TGTGCCAGCGGCACCCTTGGGTCCAACGAGCAGTACTTC. Its translation: CASGTLGSNEQYF. This rearrangement joins TRBV2 to TRBJ2-7, with no clear D. The CDR3 runs 13 residues. Per the germline V gene, CDR1 is SNHLY and CDR2 is FYNNEI. With 8 bases removed from V and 5 bases from J, the gap between germline ends came to 16 bases.

This clone was picked up one time. The chain couples TRBV4-3 to TRBJ2-7, with D perhaps matching TRBD2 (6 bases). CDR1 is LGHNA, CDR2 YSLEER, per germline. The CDR3 extends over 17 amino acids. The V and J ends lost 1 base and 7 bases respectively, with 23 bases between them. CDR3 nucleotides: TGCGCCAGCAGCCAAGGCCCCGGGGTGGGGGGAGTCGGAGAGCAGTACTTC. Translating gives CASSQGPGVGGVGEQYF.

This sequence joins TRBV7-9 and TRBJ1-2; D unclear. This CDR3 is 12 amino acids long. Germline CDR1 is SEHNR and CDR2 is FQNEAQ (reference sequence). The ends were cut back, 4 bases at V and 7 bases at J, with 10 bases in the middle. DNA of the CDR3: TGTGCCAGCAGCTATGAAGGAGGTGGCTACACCTTC. This codes for CASSYEGGGYTF. Based on the CDR3 plus reference TRBV7-9 and TRBJ1-2, the full variable domain is DTGVSQNPRHKITKRGQNVTFRCDPISEHNRLYWYRQTLGQGPEFLTYFQNEAQLEKSRLLSDRFSAERPKGSFSTLEIQRTEQGDSAMYLCASSYEGGGYTFGSGTRLTVV.

The chain uses TRBV18 and TRBJ2-3; 9 bases line up with TRBD1. The CDR3 consists of 17 residues. V dropped 2 bases and J dropped 1; count of bases not matched to a gene: 7. Looked up from germline, CDR1 is KGHSH and CDR2 is LQKENI. CDR3 sequence reads: CASSPEERDRGTDTQYF. The CDR3 coding sequence is TGTGCCAGCTCACCAGAGGAGAGGGACAGGGGCACAGATACGCAGTATTTT.

The chain carries TRBV19 and TRBJ1-1, with 7 bases matching TRBD1. The germline V gene has CDR1 LNHDA and CDR2 SQIVND (reference sequence). V lost 2 bases, J lost 4 bases, and 7 bases stayed unmatched. The CDR3 runs 15 residues. DNA for the CDR3: TGTGCCAGTAGTATATCCGGTCCAGGGGGCACTGAAGCTTTCTTT. Translated, it gives CASSISGPGGTEAFF.

CDR3 sequence: CASSLVSDRVDEQYF. The DNA for the CDR3 is TGCGCCAGCAGCTTGGTGTCGGACAGGGTCGACGAGCAGTACTTC. J is TRBJ2-7 and V is TRBV5-1; 8 nucleotides agree with TRBD1. CDR1 and CDR2 from the germline V gene are SGHRS and YFSETQ. The junction had 7 bases not matched to a gene; V was cut back by 0 bases and J by 5 bases. CDR3 length: 15 residues. The full variable domain, rest sourced from reference TRBV5-1 and TRBJ2-7, is KAGVTQTPRYLIKTRGQQVTLSCSPISGHRSVSWYQQTPGQGLQFLFEYFSETQRNKGNFPGRFSGRQFSNSRSEMNVSTLELGDSALYLCASSLVSDRVDEQYFGPGTRLTVT.

The sample holds a few counts of this clone. V and J are TRBV12-5 and TRBJ2-5, with TRBD1 as a possible D gene (6 bases). The ends were cut back, 3 bases at V and 5 bases at J, with 10 bases in the middle. Per the germline V gene, CDR1 is LGHNT and CDR2 is FRNRAP. The CDR3 length is 13 residues. The CDR3, as DNA: TGTGCTAGTGGTTTACACGACAGGGAGACCCAGTACTTC. It encodes CASGLHDRETQYF.

The V call is TRBV15, the J call TRBJ1-5, with D unresolved. This CDR3 region has 15 residues. The germline V gene has CDR1 LNHNV and CDR2 YYDKDF (reference sequence). V dropped 5 bases and J dropped 7 bases, with 18 bases sitting between them. The CDR3 loop is CATSVSDGLRQPQHF. DNA of the CDR3: TGTGCCACCAGCGTATCGGACGGTCTTCGACAGCCCCAGCATTTT.

This chain joins TRBV7-9 and TRBJ1-6; D remains ambiguous. Germline V gives CDR1 SEHNR, CDR2 FQNEAQ (reference sequence). The CDR3 has 11 amino acids. The ends were cut back, 5 bases at V and 19 bases at J, with 15 bases in the middle. CDR3 residues: CASSGRTSGHF. In nucleotides, the CDR3 is TGTGCCAGCAGCGGGAGGACCTCTGGGCACTTT.

The chain carries TRBV18 and TRBJ2-1, with D possibly being TRBD2 (6 bases). Germline assignment: CDR1 KGHSH and CDR2 LQKENI. Trimming cost V 3 bases and J 4 bases, with 13 bases left between them. CDR3 size: 15 residues. CDR3 sequence: CASSPTSANYNEQFF. As DNA, the CDR3 is TGTGCCAGCTCACCGACTAGTGCTAATTACAATGAGCAGTTCTTC.

CDR3 protein: CASGLGPYEQYF. CDR3 bases: TGTGCTAGTGGCCTCGGACCCTACGAGCAGTACTTC. The chain joins TRBV12-5 to TRBJ2-7, with unresolved D. Germline loops: CDR1 LGHNT, CDR2 FRNRAP. The CDR3 sequence is 12 residues long. The germline V and J ends were trimmed by 6 bases and 2 bases, with 8 bases remaining between them.

The rearrangement joins TRBV5-1 to TRBJ1-3; D remains ambiguous. CDR3 length: 16 amino acids. V was clipped by 4 bases and J by 0 bases, with 14 bases between them. Looked up from germline, CDR1 is SGHRS and CDR2 is YFSETQ. The CDR3 coding sequence is TGCGCCAGCAGCGTAAGATCCGGGAACTCTGGAAACACCATATATTTT. Protein: CASSVRSGNSGNTIYF.

The gene calls are TRBV9 and TRBJ2-7; 10 bases align to TRBD1. J gave up 5 bases and V 0 bases, and 5 bases lay outside the gene matches. CDR3 size: 15 residues. Germline-derived CDR1 and CDR2 are SGDLS and YYNGEE. This CDR3 is CASSVGDRGKNEQYF. The DNA of the CDR3 is TGTGCCAGCAGCGTAGGGGACAGGGGAAAAAACGAGCAGTACTTC.

This clone was counted a single time. This chain uses TRBV30 with TRBJ2-6; no firm D call. Germline lookup yields CDR1 GTSNPN and CDR2 SVGIG (reference sequence). This CDR3 contains 18 residues. Trimming took off 1 base at V and 0 bases at J, with 16 bases between the two ends. The CDR3 protein is CAWSDKKETLSGANVLTF. The CDR3, as DNA: TGTGCCTGGAGTGACAAAAAGGAGACCCTCTCTGGGGCCAACGTCCTGACTTTC.

V is TRBV14 and J is TRBJ2-7, with 10 bases lining up with TRBD1. The J segment lost 2 bases and the V segment lost 3 bases, leaving 7 bases of the junction unmatched. Per germline, CDR1 SGHDN and CDR2 FVKESK. The CDR3 consists of 16 residues. CDR3 bases: TGTGCCAGCAGCCAGCCGGGACAGGGGACAACCTACGAGCAGTACTTC. This translates into CASSQPGQGTTYEQYF.

V is TRBV4-1 and J is TRBJ2-2; 7 nucleotides line up with TRBD2. V gave up 2 bases and J gave up 3 bases; unmatched junction bases: 6. The length of the CDR3 is 16 residues. Germline assignment: CDR1 MGHRA and CDR2 YSYEKL. CDR3 sequence reads: CASSQPWTRDTGELFF. DNA of the CDR3: TGCGCCAGCAGCCAACCCTGGACTAGGGACACCGGGGAGCTGTTTTTT.

The chain links TRBV5-4 to TRBJ1-2; a weak D match, TRBD1 (6 bases). V was cut by 1 base and J by 11 bases, with 12 bases left in between. Germline assignment: CDR1 SGHNT and CDR2 YYREEE (reference sequence). The CDR3 spans 12 residues. The chain's CDR3 is CASSLHRTAYTF. The CDR3, as DNA: TGTGCCAGCAGCTTGCATCGGACAGCGTACACCTTC.

The J gene is TRBJ1-2, the V gene TRBV14; the match to TRBD1 covers 7 bases. Germline trimming cut 4 bases from V and 9 bases from J; bases unmatched to any gene: 14. The CDR3 has 15 residues. Germline CDR1 reads SGHDN; CDR2 reads FVKESK. The CDR3, as DNA: TGTGCCAGCAGCCCCCCGGGGAGACAGGGAAGAAGCTACACCTTC. Translated: CASSPPGRQGRSYTF.

The table lists this clone with a few counts. The rearrangement links TRBV5-1 to TRBJ1-6; D is unclear. Germline lookup yields CDR1 SGHRS and CDR2 YFSETQ. There are 15 residues in the CDR3. V lost 0 bases and J 9 bases, leaving 13 bases between the germline ends. The CDR3 DNA sequence: TGCGCCAGCAGCTTGGTTGGTGGTAATAGTTCACCCCTCCACTTT. Its protein product is CASSLVGGNSSPLHF.

The chain recombines TRBV7-6 with TRBJ1-2, with 9 bases lining up with TRBD1. CDR1 and CDR2 from the germline V gene are SGHVS and FNYEAQ. After removal of 5 bases from V and 6 bases from J, the junction contained 13 bases not matched to a gene. This CDR3 has 16 amino acids. As DNA, the CDR3 is TGTGCCAGCAGCGCAGACGGGACAGGGAAGGGACATGGCTACACCTTC. Translating gives CASSADGTGKGHGYTF.

V gene TRBV29-1 combines with J gene TRBJ2-2; D remains ambiguous. Germline loops: CDR1 SQVTM, CDR2 ANQGSEA. V shed 4 bases and J shed 1 base, with 4 bases lying between them. This CDR3 contains 12 residues. CDR3 residues: CSVVRNTGELFF. DNA for the CDR3: TGCAGCGTTGTACGGAACACCGGGGAGCTGTTTTTT.

CDR3 protein: CASSESTSGSTDTQYF. The CDR3 DNA sequence: TGCGCCAGCAGTGAGTCGACTAGCGGGAGTACAGATACGCAGTATTTT. The V and J genes are TRBV10-1 and TRBJ2-3; 12 bases agree with TRBD2. The CDR3 length is 16 residues. V was pared by 0 bases and J by 3 bases, with 1 base of the junction left unmatched. Per the germline V gene, CDR1 is WNHNN and CDR2 is SYGVQD (reference sequence).

A few counts support this clone. The chain combines TRBV11-2 with TRBJ2-7, with 9 bases fitting TRBD1. J gave up 4 bases and V 2 bases, and 6 bases lay outside the gene matches. Germline CDR1 and CDR2: SGHAT and FQNNGV. CDR3 size: 15 residues. CDR3 nucleotides: TGTGCCAGCAGCTTATCCCGACAGGGGGAGTACGAGCAGTACTTC. It is translated as CASSLSRQGEYEQYF. Using reference TRBV11-2 and TRBJ2-7 for the parts outside the CDR3, the full variable domain is EAGVAQSPRYKIIEKRQSVAFWCNPISGHATLYWYQQILGQGPKLLIQFQNNGVVDDSQLPKDRFSAERLKGVDSTLKIQPAKLEDSAVYLCASSLSRQGEYEQYFGPGTRLTVT.

The chain combines TRBV7-6 with TRBJ2-5; the D is unclear. V dropped 5 bases and J dropped 1 base, with 5 bases sitting between them. Germline CDR1 is SGHVS and CDR2 is FNYEAQ. CDR3 size: 12 residues. The CDR3 loop reads CASSRVQETQYF. The CDR3 region has the DNA TGTGCCAGCAGCAGGGTCCAAGAGACCCAGTACTTC.